This T cell receptor beta chain was found in a study of blood T cell repertoires in COVID-19. About the research overall: The samples span acute and convalescent COVID-19 from the United States, Italy and Spain.

Germline trimming cut 4 bases from V and 5 bases from J; bases unmatched to any gene: 7. The CDR3 extends over 14 amino acids. Germline V gene data show CDR1 as LNHDA and CDR2 as SQIVND (reference sequence). Generated by immunoSEQ multiplex PCR, the TCRdb table keeps only in-frame clones and is missing some. The data hold approximately 59,000 clones, with over 75% observed a single time. The sequence derives from a man in his forties or fifties with active COVID-19. The sample comprised peripheral blood. V usage is TRBV19 and J usage is TRBJ2-7, with TRBD1 matching 8 bases. The CDR3 reads CASSTTGDGDEQYF. The CDR3 nucleotides are TGTGCCAGTAGTACGACAGGGGACGGGGACGAGCAGTACTTC.